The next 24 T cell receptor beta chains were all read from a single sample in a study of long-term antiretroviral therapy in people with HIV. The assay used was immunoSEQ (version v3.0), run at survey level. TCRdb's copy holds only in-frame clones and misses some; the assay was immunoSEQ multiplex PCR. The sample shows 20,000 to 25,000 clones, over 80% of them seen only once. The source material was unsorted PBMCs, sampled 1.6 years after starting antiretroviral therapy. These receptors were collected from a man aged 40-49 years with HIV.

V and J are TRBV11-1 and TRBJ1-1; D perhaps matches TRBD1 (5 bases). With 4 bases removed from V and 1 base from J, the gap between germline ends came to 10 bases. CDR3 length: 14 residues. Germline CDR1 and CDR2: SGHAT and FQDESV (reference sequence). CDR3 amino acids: CASSSGLKNTEAFF. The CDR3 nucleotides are TGTGCCAGCAGCTCGGGACTGAAGAACACTGAAGCTTTCTTT.

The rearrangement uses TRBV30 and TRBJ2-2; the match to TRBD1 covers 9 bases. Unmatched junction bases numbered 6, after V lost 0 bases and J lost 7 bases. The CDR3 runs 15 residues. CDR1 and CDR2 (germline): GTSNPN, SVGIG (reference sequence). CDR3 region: CAWSVLGQGSGELFF. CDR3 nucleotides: TGTGCCTGGAGTGTACTGGGACAGGGAAGCGGGGAGCTGTTTTTT.

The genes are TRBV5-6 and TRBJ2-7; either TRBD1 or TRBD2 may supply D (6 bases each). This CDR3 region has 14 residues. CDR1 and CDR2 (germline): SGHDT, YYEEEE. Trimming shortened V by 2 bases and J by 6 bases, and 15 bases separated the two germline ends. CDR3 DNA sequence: TGTGCCAGCAGCTTTACAGGGAGGATGGTCGAGCAGTACTTC. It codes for CASSFTGRMVEQYF.

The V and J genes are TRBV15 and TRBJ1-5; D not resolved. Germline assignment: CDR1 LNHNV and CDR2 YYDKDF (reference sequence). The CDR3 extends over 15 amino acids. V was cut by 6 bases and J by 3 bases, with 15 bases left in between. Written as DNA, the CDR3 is TGTGCCACCAGAAAAGGTACTGGAGACAATCAGCCCCAGCATTTT. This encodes CATRKGTGDNQPQHF.

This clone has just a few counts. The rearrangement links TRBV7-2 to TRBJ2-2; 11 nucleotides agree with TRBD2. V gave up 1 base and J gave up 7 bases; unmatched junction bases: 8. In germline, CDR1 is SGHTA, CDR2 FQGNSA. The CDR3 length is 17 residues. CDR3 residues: CASSLGLAGGWNGELFF. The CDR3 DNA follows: TGTGCCAGCAGCTTAGGGCTAGCGGGAGGCTGGAACGGGGAGCTGTTTTTT.

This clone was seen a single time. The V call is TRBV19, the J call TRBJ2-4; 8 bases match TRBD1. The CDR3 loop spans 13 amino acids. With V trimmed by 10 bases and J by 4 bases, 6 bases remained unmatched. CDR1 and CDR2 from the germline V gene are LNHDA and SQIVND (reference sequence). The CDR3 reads CATPGQGKNIQYF. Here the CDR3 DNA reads TGTGCCACCCCTGGACAGGGAAAAAACATTCAGTACTTC.

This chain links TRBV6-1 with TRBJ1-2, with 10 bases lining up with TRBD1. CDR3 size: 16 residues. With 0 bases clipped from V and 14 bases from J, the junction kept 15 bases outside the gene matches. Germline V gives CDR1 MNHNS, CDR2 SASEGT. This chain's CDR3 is CASSEARLTGGALGTF. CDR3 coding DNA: TGTGCCAGCAGTGAAGCCAGATTGACAGGGGGCGCCCTGGGTACCTTC.

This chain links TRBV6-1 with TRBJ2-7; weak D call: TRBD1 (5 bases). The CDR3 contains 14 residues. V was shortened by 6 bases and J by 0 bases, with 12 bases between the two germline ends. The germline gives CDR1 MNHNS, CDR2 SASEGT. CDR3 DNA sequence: TGTGCCAGCAGCGGCGAAAGGGGCTCCTACGAGCAGTACTTC. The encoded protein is CASSGERGSYEQYF.

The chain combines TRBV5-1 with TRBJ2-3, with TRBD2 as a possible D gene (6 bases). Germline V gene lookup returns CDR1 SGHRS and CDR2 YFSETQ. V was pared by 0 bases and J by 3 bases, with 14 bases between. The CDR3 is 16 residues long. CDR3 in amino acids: CASSLARTGLTDTQYF. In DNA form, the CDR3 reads TGCGCCAGCAGCTTGGCCAGGACGGGACTTACAGATACGCAGTATTTT.

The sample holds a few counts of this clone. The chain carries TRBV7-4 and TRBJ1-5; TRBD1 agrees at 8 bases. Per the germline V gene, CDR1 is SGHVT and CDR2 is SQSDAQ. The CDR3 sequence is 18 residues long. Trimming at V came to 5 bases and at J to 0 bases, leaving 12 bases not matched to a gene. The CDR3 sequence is CASSVWTGRVGSNQPQHF. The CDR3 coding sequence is TGTGCCAGCAGCGTGTGGACAGGGAGAGTAGGTAGCAATCAGCCCCAGCATTTT.

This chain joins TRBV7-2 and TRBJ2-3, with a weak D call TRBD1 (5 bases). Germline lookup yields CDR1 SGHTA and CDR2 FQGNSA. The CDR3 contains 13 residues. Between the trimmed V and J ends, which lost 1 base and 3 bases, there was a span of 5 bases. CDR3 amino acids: CASSLDRTDTQYF. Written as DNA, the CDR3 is TGTGCCAGCAGCTTAGACAGGACAGATACGCAGTATTTT.

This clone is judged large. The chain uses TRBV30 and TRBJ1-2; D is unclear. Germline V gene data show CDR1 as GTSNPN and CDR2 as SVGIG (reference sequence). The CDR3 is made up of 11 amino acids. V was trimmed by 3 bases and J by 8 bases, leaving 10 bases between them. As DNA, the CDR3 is TGTGCCTGGAGGGTTGGACTGGGCTACACCTTC. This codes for CAWRVGLGYTF.

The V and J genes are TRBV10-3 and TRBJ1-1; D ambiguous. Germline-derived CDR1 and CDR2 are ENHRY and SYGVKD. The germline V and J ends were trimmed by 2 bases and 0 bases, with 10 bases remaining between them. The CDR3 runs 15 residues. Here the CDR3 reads CAISEDPGMNTEAFF. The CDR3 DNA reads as TGTGCCATCAGTGAGGATCCAGGCATGAACACTGAAGCTTTCTTT.

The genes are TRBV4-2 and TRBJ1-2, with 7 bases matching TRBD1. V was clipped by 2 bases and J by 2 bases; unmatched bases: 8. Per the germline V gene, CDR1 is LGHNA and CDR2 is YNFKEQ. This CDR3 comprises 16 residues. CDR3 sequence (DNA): TGTGCCAGCAGCCAAAATGACAGGGTGCGAAACTATGGCTACACCTTC. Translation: CASSQNDRVRNYGYTF.

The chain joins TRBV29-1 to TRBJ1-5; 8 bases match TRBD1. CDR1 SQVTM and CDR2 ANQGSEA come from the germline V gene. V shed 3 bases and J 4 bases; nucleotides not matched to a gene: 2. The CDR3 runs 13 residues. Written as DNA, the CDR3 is TGCAGCGTTGATCAGGGGGCGAATCAGCCCCAGCATTTT. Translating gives CSVDQGANQPQHF.

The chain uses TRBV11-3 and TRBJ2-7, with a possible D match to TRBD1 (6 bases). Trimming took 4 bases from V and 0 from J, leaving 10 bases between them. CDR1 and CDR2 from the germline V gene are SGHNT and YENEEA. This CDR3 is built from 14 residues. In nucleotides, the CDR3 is TGTGCCAGCAGCTACGGACAGCACTCCTACGAGCAGTACTTC. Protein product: CASSYGQHSYEQYF.

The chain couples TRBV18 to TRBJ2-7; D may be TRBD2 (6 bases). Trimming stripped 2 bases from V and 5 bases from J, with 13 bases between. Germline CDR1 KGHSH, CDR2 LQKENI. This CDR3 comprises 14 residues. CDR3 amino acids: CASSPNAGMNEQYF. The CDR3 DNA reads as TGTGCCAGCTCACCAAACGCGGGGATGAACGAGCAGTACTTC.

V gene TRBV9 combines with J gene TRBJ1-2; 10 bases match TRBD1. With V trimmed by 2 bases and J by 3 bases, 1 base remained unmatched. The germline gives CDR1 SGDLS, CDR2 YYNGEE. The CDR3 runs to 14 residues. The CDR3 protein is CASSVGTGDYGYTF. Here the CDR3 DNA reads TGTGCCAGCAGCGTCGGGACAGGGGACTATGGCTACACCTTC. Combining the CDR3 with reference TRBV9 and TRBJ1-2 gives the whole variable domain DSGVTQTPKHLITATGQRVTLRCSPRSGDLSVYWYQQSLDQGLQFLIQYYNGEERAKGNILERFSAQQFPDLHSELNLSSLELGDSALYFCASSVGTGDYGYTFGSGTRLTVV.

CDR3 DNA: TGTGCCAGCTCTCCCGGGACAGGGAACTATGGCTACACCTTC. This codes for CASSPGTGNYGYTF. The chain has TRBV19 and TRBJ1-2; TRBD1 matches 9 bases. The germline V gene has CDR1 LNHDA and CDR2 SQIVND (reference sequence). The CDR3 contains 14 residues. V lost 9 bases, J lost 2 bases, and 7 bases stayed unmatched.

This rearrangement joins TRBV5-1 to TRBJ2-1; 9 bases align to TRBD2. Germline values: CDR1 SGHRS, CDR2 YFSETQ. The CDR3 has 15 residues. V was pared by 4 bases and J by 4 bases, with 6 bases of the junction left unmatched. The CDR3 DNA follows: TGCGCCAGCAGCCCGACTAGCGGCCTTTACAATGAGCAGTTCTTC. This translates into CASSPTSGLYNEQFF.

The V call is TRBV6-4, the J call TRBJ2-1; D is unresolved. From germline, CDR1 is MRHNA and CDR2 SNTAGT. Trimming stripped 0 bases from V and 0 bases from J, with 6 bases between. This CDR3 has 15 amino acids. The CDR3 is CASSDSGSSYNEQFF. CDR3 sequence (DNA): TGTGCCAGCAGTGACTCCGGTAGCTCCTACAATGAGCAGTTCTTC.

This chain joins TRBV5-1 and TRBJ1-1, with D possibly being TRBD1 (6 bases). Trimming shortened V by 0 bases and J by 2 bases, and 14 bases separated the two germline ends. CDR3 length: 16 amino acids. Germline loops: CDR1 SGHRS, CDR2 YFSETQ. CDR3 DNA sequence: TGCGCCAGCAGCTTGGAGGGGACACTACAAAACACTGAAGCTTTCTTT. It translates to CASSLEGTLQNTEAFF.

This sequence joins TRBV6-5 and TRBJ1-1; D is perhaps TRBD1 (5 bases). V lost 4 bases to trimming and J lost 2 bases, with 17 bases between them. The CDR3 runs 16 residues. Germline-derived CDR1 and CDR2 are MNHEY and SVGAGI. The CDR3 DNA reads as TGTGCCAGCAGTTTTTTGCCGGGGCCGACTAACACTGAAGCTTTCTTT. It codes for CASSFLPGPTNTEAFF.

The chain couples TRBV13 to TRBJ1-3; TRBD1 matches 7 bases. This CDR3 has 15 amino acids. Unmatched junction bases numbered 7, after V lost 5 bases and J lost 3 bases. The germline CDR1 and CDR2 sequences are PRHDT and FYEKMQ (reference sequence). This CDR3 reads CASSQLGGDGNTIYF. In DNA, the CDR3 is TGTGCCAGCAGCCAACTAGGGGGCGATGGAAACACCATATATTTT.